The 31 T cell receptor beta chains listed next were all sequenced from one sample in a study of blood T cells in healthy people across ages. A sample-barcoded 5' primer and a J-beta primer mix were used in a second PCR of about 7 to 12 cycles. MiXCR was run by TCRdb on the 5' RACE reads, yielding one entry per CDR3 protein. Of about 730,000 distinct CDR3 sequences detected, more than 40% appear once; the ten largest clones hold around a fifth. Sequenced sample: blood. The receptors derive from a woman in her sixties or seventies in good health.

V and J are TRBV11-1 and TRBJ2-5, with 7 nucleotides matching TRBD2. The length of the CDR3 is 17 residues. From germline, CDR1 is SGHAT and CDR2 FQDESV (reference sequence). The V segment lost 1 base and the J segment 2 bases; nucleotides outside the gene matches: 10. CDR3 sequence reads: CASSLVAGVNSQETQYF. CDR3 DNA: TGTGCCAGCAGCTTAGTTGCGGGAGTTAACAGTCAAGAGACCCAGTACTTC.

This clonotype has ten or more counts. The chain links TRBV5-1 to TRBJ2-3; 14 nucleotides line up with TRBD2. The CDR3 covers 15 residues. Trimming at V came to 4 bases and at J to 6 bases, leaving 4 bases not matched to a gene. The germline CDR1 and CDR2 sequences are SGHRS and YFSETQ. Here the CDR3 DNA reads TGCGCCAGCAGCCAGACTAGCGGGGGGGCCGATACGCAGTATTTT. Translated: CASSQTSGGADTQYF.

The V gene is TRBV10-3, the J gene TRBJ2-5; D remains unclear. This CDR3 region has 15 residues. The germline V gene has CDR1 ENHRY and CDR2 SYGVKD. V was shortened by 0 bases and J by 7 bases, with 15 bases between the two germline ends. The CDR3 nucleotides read TGTGCCATCAGTGAGTCTGGACCCCAAGTGGTGACCCAGTACTTC. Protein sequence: CAISESGPQVVTQYF.

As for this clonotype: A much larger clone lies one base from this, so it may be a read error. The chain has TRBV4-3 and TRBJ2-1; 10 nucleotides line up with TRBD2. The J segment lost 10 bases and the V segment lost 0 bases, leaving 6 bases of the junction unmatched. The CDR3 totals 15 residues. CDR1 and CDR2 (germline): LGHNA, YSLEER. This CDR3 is CASSQDLAGDREQFF. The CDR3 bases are TGCGCCAGCAGCCAAGATCTAGCGGGAGATCGCGAGCAGTTCTTC.

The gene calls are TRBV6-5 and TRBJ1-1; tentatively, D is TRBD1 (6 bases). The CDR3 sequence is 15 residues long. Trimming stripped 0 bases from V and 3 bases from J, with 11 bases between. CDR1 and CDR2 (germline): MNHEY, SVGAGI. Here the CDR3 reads CASSYSYRADTEAFF. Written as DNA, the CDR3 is TGTGCCAGCAGTTACTCTTACAGGGCGGACACTGAAGCTTTCTTT.

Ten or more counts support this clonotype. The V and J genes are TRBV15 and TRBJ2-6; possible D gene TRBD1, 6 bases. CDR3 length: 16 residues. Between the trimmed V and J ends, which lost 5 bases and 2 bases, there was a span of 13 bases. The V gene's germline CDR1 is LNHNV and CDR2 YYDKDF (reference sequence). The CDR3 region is CATSLTRGTGANVLTF. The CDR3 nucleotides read TGTGCCACCAGCCTCACCAGGGGAACTGGGGCCAACGTCCTGACTTTC.

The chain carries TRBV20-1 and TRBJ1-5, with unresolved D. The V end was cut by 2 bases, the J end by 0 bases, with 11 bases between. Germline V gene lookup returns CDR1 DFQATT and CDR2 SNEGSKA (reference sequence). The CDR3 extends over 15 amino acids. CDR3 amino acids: CSARPDGYSNQPQHF. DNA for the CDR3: TGCAGTGCTAGACCGGACGGATATAGCAATCAGCCCCAGCATTTT.

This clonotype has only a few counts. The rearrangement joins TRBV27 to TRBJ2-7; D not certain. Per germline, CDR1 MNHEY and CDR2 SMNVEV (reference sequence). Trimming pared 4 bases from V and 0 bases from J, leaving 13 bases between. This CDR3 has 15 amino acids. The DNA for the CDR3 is TGTGCCAGCAGTTCAAGGCTCTCGAGCTCCTACGAGCAGTACTTC. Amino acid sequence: CASSSRLSSSYEQYF.

The CDR3 bases are TGTGCCAGCAGCGCCCAAGGTTTTGGAGTTGAGCAGTACTTC. It specifies CASSAQGFGVEQYF. The chain couples TRBV7-2 to TRBJ2-7; no reliable D call. The CDR3 spans 14 residues. V gave up 5 bases and J gave up 7 bases, with 18 bases separating them. Germline CDR1 and CDR2: SGHTA and FQGNSA.

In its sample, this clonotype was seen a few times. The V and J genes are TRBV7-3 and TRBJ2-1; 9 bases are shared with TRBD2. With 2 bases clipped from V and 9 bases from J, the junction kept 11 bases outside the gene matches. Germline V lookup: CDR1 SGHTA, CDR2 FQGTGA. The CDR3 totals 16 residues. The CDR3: CASSLWGLAGSSEQFF. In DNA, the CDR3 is TGTGCCAGCAGCTTATGGGGGCTAGCGGGAAGTAGTGAGCAGTTCTTC. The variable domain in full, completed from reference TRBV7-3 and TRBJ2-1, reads GAGVSQTPSNKVTEKGKYVELRCDPISGHTALYWYRQSLGQGPEFLIYFQGTGAADDSGLPNDRFFAVRPEGSVSTLKIQRTERGDSAVYLCASSLWGLAGSSEQFFGPGTRLTVL.

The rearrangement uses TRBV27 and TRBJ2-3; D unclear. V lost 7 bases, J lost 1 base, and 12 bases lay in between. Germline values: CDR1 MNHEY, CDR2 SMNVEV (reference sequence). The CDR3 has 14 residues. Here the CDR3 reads CASKRESGTDTQYF. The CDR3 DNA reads TGTGCCAGCAAACGCGAGAGCGGCACAGATACGCAGTATTTT.

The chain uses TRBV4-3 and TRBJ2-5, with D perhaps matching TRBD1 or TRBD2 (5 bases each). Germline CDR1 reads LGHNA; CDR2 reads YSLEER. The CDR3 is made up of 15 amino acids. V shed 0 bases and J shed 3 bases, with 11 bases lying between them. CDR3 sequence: CASSQDGDAKETQYF. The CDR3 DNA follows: TGCGCCAGCAGCCAAGATGGGGACGCCAAAGAGACCCAGTACTTC.

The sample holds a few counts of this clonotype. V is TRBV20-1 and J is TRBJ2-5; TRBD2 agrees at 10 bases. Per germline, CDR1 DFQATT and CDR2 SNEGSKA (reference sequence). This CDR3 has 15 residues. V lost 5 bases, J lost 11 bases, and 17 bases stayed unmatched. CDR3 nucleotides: TGCAGTGCTGAGCTAGCGGGAGCCCCGGCCAATGAGCAGTACTTC. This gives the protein CSAELAGAPANEQYF.

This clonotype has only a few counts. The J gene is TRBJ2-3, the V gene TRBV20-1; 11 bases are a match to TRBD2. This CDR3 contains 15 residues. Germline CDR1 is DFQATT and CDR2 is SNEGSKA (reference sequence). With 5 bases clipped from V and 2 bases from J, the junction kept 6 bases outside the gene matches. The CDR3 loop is CSADSLAGDTDTQYF. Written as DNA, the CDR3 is TGCAGTGCTGATTCACTAGCGGGAGACACAGATACGCAGTATTTT.

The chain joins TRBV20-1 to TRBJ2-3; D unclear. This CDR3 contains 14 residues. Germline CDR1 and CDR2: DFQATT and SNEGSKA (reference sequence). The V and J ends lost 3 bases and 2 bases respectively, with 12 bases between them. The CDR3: CSARGLDYTDTQYF. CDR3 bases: TGCAGTGCTAGGGGATTAGATTACACAGATACGCAGTATTTT.

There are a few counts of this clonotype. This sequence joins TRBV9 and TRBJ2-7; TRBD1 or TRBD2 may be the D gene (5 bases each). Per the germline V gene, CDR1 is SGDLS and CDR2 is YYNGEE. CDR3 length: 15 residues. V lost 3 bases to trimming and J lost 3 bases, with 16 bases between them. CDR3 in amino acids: CASSARDAVYYEQYF. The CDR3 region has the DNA TGTGCCAGCAGCGCCCGGGACGCCGTATACTACGAGCAGTACTTC.

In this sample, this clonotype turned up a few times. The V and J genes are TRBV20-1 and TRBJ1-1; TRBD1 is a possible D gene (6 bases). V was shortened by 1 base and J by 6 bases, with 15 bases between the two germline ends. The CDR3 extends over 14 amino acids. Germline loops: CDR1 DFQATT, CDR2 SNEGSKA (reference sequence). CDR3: CSARVPRGVSEAFF. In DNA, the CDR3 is TGCAGTGCTAGAGTACCCAGGGGAGTCTCTGAAGCTTTCTTT.

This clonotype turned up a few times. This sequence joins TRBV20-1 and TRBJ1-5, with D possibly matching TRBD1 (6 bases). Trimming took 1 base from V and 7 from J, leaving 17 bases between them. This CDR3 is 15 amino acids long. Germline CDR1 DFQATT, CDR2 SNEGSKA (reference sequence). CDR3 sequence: CSARVPGVVDQPQHF. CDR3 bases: TGCAGTGCTAGAGTTCCAGGGGTGGTAGACCAGCCCCAGCATTTT.

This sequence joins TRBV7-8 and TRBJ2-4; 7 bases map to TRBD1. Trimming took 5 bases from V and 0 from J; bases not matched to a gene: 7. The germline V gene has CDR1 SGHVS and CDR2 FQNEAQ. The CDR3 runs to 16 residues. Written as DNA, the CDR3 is TGTGCCAGCAGCCCGCAGGGGGTACTAGCCAAAAACATTCAGTACTTC. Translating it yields CASSPQGVLAKNIQYF.

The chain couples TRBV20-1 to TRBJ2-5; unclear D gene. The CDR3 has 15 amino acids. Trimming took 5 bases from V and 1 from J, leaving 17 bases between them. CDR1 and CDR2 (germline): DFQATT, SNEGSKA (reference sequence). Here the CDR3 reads CSAPGLEPPQETQYF. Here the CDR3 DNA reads TGCAGTGCTCCCGGGCTAGAACCCCCCCAAGAGACCCAGTACTTC.

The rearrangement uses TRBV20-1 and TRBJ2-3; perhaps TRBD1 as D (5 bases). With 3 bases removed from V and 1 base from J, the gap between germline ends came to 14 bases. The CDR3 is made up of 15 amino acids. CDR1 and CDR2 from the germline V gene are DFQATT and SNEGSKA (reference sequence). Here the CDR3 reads CSARPGATRTDTQYF. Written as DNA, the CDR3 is TGCAGTGCTAGGCCTGGGGCTACACGCACAGATACGCAGTATTTT.

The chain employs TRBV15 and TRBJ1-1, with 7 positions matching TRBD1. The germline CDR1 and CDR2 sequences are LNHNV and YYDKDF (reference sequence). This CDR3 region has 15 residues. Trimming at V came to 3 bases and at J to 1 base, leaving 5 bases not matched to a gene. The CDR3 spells CATSRDRSQNTEAFF. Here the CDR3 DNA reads TGTGCCACCAGCAGGGACAGGAGTCAGAACACTGAAGCTTTCTTT.

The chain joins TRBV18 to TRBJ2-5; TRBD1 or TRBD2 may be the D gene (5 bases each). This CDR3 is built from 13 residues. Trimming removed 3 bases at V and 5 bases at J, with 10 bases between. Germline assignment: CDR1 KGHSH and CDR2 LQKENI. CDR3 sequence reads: CASSPSGPETQYF. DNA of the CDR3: TGTGCCAGCTCACCCTCGGGACCGGAGACCCAGTACTTC.

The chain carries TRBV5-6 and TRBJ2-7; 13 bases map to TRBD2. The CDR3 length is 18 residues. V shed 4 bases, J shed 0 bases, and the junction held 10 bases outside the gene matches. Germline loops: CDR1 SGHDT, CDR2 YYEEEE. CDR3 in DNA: TGTGCCAGCAGCCGTAGCCCGGGACTAGCGGGAATCTCCTACGAGCAGTACTTC. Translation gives CASSRSPGLAGISYEQYF.

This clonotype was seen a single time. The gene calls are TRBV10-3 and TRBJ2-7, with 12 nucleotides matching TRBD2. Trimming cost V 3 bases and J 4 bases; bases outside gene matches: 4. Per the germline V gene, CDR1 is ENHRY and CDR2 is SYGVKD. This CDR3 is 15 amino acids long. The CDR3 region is CAISDPGLAGYEQYF. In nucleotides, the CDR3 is TGTGCCATCAGTGACCCTGGACTAGCGGGGTACGAGCAGTACTTC.

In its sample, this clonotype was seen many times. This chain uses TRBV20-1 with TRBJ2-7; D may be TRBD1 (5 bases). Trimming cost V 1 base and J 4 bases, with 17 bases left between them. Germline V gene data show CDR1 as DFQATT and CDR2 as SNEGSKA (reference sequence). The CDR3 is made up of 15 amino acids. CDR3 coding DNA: TGCAGTGCTAGAGCCCGAGGACACGCCCTTTACGAGCAGTACTTC. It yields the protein CSARARGHALYEQYF.

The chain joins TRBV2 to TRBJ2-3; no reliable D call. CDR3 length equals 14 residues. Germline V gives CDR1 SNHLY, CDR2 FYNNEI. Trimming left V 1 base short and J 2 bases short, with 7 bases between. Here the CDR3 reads CASSEGRATDTQYF. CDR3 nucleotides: TGTGCCAGCAGTGAAGGGCGCGCCACAGATACGCAGTATTTT.

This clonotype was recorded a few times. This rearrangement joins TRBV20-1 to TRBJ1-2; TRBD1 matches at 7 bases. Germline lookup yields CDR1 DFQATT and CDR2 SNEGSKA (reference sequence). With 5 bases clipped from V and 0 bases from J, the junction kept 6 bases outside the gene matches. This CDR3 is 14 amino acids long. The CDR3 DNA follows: TGCAGTGCTGTTCGGGACAGAGCTAACTATGGCTACACCTTC. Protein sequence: CSAVRDRANYGYTF.

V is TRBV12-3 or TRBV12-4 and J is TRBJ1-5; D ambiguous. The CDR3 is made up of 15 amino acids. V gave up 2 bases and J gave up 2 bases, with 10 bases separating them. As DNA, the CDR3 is TGTGCCAGCAGTTTACGGGTTTGGGGCAATCAGCCCCAGCATTTT. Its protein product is CASSLRVWGNQPQHF.

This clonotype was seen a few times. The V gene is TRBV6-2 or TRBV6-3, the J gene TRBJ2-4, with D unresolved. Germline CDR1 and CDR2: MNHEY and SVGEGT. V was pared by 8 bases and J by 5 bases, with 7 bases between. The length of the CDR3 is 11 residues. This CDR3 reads CASSRQNIQYF. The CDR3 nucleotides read TGTGCCAGCTCCAGGCAAAACATTCAGTACTTC.

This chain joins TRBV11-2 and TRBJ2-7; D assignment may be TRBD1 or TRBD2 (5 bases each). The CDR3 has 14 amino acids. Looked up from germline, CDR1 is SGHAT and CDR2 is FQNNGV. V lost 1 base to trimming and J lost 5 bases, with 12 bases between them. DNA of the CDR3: TGTGCCAGCAGCTTAGCCGGGACCACAAACGAGCAGTACTTC. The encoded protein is CASSLAGTTNEQYF. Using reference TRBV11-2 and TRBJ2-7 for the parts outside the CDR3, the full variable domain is EAGVAQSPRYKIIEKRQSVAFWCNPISGHATLYWYQQILGQGPKLLIQFQNNGVVDDSQLPKDRFSAERLKGVDSTLKIQPAKLEDSAVYLCASSLAGTTNEQYFGPGTRLTVT.